The source of this T cell receptor beta chain is a study of shared clonotypes between healthy human individuals. Study-wide findings and caveats: An effect of sequencing depth on clonotype sharing among donors was expected.

The CDR3 covers 15 residues. V was trimmed by 2 bases and J by 2 bases, leaving 12 bases between them. Germline-derived CDR1 and CDR2 are SGHVS and FQNEAQ. Worth noting for this clone: Its target is not known.

Recent vaccinations or acute infections were absent in the healthy HIV-negative adult donors. Genomic DNA belonging to each subset was distributed in equal measure over several immunoSEQ plates. Around 30,000 T cell genomes (about 320 ng DNA) went into each PBMC replicate. TCRdb's table, derived via immunoSEQ multiplex PCR, lists solely in-frame clones and lacks some. There are a few hundred thousand clones in the sample; 75% to 80% occur only once, and about 12% lies in the top ten. The chain uses TRBV7-8 and TRBJ2-5; D is unclear. The receptor was isolated from a woman between 40 and 55 years old in good health. Some clones in this sample may be carry-over from other donors' samples. Sequenced sample: PBMCs. This CDR3 is CASSLWAQVQETQYF. The DNA of the CDR3 is TGTGCCAGCAGCTTATGGGCCCAGGTACAAGAGACCCAGTACTTC.